Listed below are T cell receptor beta chains from one sample, sequenced in a study of cytomegalovirus exposure and HLA in healthy donors. The data were produced by immunoSEQ multiplex PCR, yet TCRdb's version contains in-frame clones alone and is incomplete. Counted here are roughly 200,000 clones, 80% to 90% occurring once; the ten biggest clones make up less than 0.4%. The material sequenced was PBMCs. The receptors derive from a woman in her twenties or thirties in good health and CMV-seronegative. Both conserved end residues are part of each CDR3. Rows may omit the clone size; those that give it use once, few, many or a size class.

TRBV5-6,NA,TRBJ1-1,CASSRTQLRSLHEAFF
TRBV4-1,NA,TRBJ2-2,CASSQDSREGTGELFF
TRBV6-5,once,TRBJ2-6,CASSRQSLEANVLTF
TRBV7-6,NA,TRBJ2-7,CASSLGSGRASYEQYF
TRBV6-5,NA,TRBJ1-1,CASSYQGISGTEAFF
TRBV6-1,NA,TRBJ1-2,CASRDSSYYGYTF
TRBV2,NA,TRBJ1-5,CASSRLRSSNQPQHF
TRBV28,NA,TRBJ1-5,CASSLGQFNQPQHF
TRBV6-5,NA,TRBJ2-2,CASSYRTGSNTGELFF
TRBV9,NA,TRBJ2-5,CASSREGGRETQYF
TRBV18,NA,TRBJ2-5,CASSPPTRETQYF
TRBV2,NA,TRBJ2-7,CASKVVRTRAQYEQYF
TRBV5-1,NA,TRBJ1-1,CASSLGGGGTEAFF
TRBV6-5,NA,TRBJ2-5,CASSYSRGATETQYF
TRBV25-1,NA,TRBJ1-4,CASSPTTNEKLFF
TRBV5-5,NA,TRBJ2-3,CASSFLGGTDTQYF
TRBV9,NA,TRBJ2-3,CASSFQDFTDTQYF
TRBV5-1,NA,TRBJ2-7,CASSLAGGSGGYEQYF
TRBV6-5,once,TRBJ1-2,CASSYSGGANYGYTF
TRBV30,NA,TRBJ2-7,CAWSVAPYEQYF
TRBV5-1,NA,TRBJ2-2,CASSPASGGNTGELFF
TRBV4-2,once,TRBJ2-7,CASSRGQVTDSYEQYF
TRBV7-9,NA,TRBJ2-2,CASSSTVGAGELFF
TRBV28,NA,TRBJ2-3,CASSLWGGGGTDTQYF
TRBV4-1,NA,TRBJ2-7,CASSQDPRLSSYEQYF
TRBV6-1,NA,TRBJ2-3,CASSKGGGAGVPGDTQYF
TRBV19,NA,TRBJ2-2,CATSPTGNVAGELFF
TRBV30,NA,TRBJ2-1,CAWMGWASGGGSYNEQFF
TRBV5-1,NA,TRBJ2-3,CASSSGLAGRADTQYF
TRBV5-4,NA,TRBJ2-4,CASSTAVAGAKNIQYF
TRBV7-7,NA,TRBJ2-2,CASSPGTVTGELFF
TRBV2,NA,TRBJ2-5,CASSGTGGVETQYF
TRBV2,NA,TRBJ2-5,CASSEASEETQYF
TRBV7-3,NA,TRBJ1-5,CASSPLITWFNQPQHF
TRBV7-3,NA,TRBJ1-1,CASSLFGEDTEAFF
TRBV6-5,NA,TRBJ1-2,CASSWDRVGYTF
TRBV27,NA,TRBJ1-1,CASGGGGETEAFF
TRBV5-8,NA,TRBJ2-3,CASSFRGLREADTQYF
TRBV6-6,few,TRBJ2-6,CASSLISGANVLTF
TRBV20-1,few,TRBJ2-7,CSAVLSEQYF
TRBV5-1,few,TRBJ2-7,CASSLTDSKEQYF
TRBV5-1,NA,TRBJ1-2,CASSSLGGETYGYTF